One and the same sample provided the 2 T cell receptor beta chains below, sequenced in a study of T cell changes during pregnancy in multiple sclerosis. Some clones are missing from TCRdb's copy, which holds only in-frame ones; the method was immunoSEQ multiplex PCR. The sample gives tens of thousands of clones, 75% to 95% of which show up once; less than 0.45% is in the top ten. Sequences were derived from CD4+ T cells from peripheral blood mononuclear cells, sampled before pregnancy. The source is a female donor with multiple sclerosis, enrolled in a pregnancy study.

The chain uses TRBV14 and TRBJ2-4; tentative D call: TRBD2 (6 bases). CDR1 is SGHDN, CDR2 FVKESK, per germline. The CDR3 contains 17 residues. V lost 3 bases and J 3 bases, leaving 18 bases between the germline ends. For the CDR3, the DNA is TGTGCCAGCAGCCAGGGGGGTTTGTCGAGCGTCAAAAACATTCAGTACTTC. Residues: CASSQGGLSSVKNIQYF.

V and J are TRBV28 and TRBJ2-7, with 10 positions matching TRBD2. V trimming: 3 bases; J trimming: 4 bases; junction bases outside the gene matches: 6. Germline V gives CDR1 MDHEN, CDR2 SYDVKM. The CDR3 runs 15 residues. CDR3 DNA: TGTGCCAGCAGTTTGGGGCTAGCGGGAGATTACGAGCAGTACTTC. Residues: CASSLGLAGDYEQYF.